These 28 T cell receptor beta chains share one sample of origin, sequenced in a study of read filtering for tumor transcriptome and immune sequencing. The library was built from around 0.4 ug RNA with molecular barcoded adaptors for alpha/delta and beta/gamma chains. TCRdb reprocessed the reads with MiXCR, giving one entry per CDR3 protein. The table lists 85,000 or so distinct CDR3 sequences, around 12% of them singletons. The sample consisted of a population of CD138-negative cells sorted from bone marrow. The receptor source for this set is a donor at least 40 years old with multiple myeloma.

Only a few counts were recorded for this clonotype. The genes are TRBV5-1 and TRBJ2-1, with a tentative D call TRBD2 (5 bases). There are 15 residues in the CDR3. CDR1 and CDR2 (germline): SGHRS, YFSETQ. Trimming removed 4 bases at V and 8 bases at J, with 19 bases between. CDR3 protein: CASSPGVGVADEQFF. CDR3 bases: TGCGCCAGCAGCCCCGGGGTCGGGGTGGCGGATGAGCAGTTCTTC.

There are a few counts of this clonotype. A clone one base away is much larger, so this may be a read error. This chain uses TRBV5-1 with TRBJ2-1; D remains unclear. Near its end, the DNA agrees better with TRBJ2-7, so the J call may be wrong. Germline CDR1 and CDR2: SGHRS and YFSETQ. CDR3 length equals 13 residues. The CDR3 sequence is CASSLIAYNEQYF. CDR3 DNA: TGCGCCAGCAGCTTAATTGCCTACAATGAGCAGTACTTC.

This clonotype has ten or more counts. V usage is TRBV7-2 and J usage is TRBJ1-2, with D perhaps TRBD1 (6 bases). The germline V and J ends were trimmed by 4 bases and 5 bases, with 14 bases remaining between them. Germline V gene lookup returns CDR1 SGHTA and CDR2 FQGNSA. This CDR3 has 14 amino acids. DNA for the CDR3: TGTGCCAGCAGCTACGCGACAGGTTTTTATGGCTACACCTTC. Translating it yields CASSYATGFYGYTF.

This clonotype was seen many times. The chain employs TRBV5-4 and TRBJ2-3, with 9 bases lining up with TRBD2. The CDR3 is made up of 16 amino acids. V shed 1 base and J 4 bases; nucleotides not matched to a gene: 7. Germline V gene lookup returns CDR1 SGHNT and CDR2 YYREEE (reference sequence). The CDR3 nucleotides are TGTGCCAGCAGCTTGAGGGCGGGAGGGCCCGCAGATACGCAGTATTTT. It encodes CASSLRAGGPADTQYF.

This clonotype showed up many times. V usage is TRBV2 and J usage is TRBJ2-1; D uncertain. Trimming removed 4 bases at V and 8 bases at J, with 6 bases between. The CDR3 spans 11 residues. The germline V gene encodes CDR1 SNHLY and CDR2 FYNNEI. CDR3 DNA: TGTGCCAGCAGTGGGAGTTATGAGCAGTTCTTC. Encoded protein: CASSGSYEQFF.

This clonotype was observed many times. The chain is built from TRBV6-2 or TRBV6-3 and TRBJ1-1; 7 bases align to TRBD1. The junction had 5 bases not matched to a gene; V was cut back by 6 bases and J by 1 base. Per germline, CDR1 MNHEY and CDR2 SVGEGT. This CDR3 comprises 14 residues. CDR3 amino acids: CASSEQGRNTEAFF. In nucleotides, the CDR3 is TGTGCCAGCAGCGAACAGGGGAGGAACACTGAAGCTTTCTTT.

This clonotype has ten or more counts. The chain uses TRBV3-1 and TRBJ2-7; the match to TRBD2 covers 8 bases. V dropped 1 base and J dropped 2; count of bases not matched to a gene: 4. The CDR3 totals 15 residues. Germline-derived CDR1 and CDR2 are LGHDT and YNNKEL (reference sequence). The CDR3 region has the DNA TGTGCCAGCAGCCAAGGGTTAGCGGGAACCTACGAGCAGTACTTC. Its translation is CASSQGLAGTYEQYF.

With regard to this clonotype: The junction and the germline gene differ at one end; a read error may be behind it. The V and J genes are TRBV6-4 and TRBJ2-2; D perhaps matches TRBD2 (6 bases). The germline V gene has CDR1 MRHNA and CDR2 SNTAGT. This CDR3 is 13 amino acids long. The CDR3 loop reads CASSGRDGGELSF. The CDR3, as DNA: TGTGCCAGCAGTGGCAGGGATGGCGGGGAGCTGTCTTTT.

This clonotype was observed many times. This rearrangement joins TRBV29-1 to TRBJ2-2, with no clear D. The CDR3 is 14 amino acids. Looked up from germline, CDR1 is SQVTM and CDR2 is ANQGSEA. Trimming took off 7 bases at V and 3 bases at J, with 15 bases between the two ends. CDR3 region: CSGQATRDTGELFF. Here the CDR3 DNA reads TGCAGCGGCCAAGCCACCCGGGACACCGGGGAGCTGTTTTTT.

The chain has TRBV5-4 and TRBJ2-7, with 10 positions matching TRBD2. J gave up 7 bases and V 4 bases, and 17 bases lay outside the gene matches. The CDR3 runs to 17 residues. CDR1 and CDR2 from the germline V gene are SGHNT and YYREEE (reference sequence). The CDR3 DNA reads TGTGCCAGCAGCGGGGGGTGGACTAGCGGCGGTGGTAGAGAGCAGTACTTC. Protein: CASSGGWTSGGGREQYF. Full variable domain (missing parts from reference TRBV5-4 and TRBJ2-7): ETGVTQSPTHLIKTRGQQVTLRCSSQSGHNTVSWYQQALGQGPQFIFQYYREEENGRGNFPPRFSGLQFPNYSSELNVNALELDDSALYLCASSGGWTSGGGREQYFGPGTRLTVT.

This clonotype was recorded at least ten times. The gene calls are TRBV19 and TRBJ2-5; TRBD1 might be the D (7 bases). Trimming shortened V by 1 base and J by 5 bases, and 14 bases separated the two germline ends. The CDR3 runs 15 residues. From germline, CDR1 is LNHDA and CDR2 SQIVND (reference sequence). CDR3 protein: CASSIGGAGGETQYF. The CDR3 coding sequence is TGTGCCAGTAGTATAGGTGGCGCAGGGGGGGAGACCCAGTACTTC. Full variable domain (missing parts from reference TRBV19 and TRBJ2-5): DGGITQSPKYLFRKEGQNVTLSCEQNLNHDAMYWYRQDPGQGLRLIYYSQIVNDFQKGDIAEGYSVSREKKESFPLTVTSAQKNPTAFYLCASSIGGAGGETQYFGPGTRLLVL.

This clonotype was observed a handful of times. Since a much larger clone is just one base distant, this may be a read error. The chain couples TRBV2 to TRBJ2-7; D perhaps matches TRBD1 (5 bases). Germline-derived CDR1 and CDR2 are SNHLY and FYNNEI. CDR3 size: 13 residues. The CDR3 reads CASSEAQGNERYF. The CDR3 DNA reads TGTGCCAGCAGTGAAGCTCAGGGTAACGAGCGGTACTTC.

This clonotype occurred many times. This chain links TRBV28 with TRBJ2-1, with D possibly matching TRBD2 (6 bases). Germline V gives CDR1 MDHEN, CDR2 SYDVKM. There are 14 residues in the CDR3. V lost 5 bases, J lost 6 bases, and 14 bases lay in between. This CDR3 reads CASSPPTRPNEQFF. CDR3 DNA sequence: TGTGCCAGCAGTCCTCCGACTAGACCCAATGAGCAGTTCTTC.

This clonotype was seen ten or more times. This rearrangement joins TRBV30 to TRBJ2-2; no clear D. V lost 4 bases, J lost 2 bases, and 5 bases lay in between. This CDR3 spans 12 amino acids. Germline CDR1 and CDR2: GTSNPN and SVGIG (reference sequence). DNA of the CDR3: TGTGCCTGGAAGGAAAACACCGGGGAGCTGTTTTTT. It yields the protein CAWKENTGELFF.

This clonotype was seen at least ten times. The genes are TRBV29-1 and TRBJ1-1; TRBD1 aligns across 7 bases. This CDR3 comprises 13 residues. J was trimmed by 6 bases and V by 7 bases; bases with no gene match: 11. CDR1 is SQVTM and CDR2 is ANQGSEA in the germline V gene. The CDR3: CSALDRSLAEAFF. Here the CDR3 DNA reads TGCAGCGCCCTGGACAGGTCACTCGCTGAAGCTTTCTTT.

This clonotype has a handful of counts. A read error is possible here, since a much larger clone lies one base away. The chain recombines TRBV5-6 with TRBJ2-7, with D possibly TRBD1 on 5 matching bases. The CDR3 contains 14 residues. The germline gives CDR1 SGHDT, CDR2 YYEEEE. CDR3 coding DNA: TGTGCCAGCAGCTTGGTAGGGGTCGAGCACGAGCAGCACTTC. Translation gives CASSLVGVEHEQHF.

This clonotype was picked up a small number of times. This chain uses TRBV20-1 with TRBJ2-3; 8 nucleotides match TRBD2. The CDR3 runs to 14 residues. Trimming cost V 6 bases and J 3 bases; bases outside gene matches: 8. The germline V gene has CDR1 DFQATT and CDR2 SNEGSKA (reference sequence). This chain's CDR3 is CSAPPSGLTDTQYF. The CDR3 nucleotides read TGCAGTGCGCCCCCTAGCGGGTTAACAGATACGCAGTATTTT.

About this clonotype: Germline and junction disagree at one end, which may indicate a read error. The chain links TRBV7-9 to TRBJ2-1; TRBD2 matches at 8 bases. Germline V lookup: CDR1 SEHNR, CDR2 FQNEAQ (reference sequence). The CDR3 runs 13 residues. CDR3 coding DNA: TGTGCCAGCTGCTTAAACGCGGGAGGTGAGCAGTTCTTC. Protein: CASCLNAGGEQFF.

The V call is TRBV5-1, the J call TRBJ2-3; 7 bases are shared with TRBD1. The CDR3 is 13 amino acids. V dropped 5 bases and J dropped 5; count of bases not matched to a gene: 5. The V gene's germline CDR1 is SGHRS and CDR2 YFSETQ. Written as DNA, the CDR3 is TGCGCCAGCAGACAAACAGGGGAAGATACGCAGTATTTT. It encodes CASRQTGEDTQYF.

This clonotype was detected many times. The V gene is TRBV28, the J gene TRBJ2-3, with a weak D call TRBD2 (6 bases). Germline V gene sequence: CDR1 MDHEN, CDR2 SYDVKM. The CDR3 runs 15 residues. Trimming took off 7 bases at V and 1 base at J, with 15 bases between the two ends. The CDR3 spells CASKPPGLRTDTQYF. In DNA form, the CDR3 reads TGTGCCAGCAAGCCCCCGGGACTTCGCACAGATACGCAGTATTTT.

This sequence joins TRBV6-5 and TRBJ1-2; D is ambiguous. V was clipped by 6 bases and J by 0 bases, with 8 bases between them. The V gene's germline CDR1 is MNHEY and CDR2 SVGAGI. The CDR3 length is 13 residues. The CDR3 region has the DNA TGTGCCAGCAGAACGGACCCTAACTATGGCTACACCTTC. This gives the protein CASRTDPNYGYTF.

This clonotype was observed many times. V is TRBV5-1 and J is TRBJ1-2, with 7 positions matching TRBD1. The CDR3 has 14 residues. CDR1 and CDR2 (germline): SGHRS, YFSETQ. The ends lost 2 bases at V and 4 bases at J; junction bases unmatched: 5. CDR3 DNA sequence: TGCGCCAGCAGCTTCACGACAGGGCCCTATGGCTACACCTTC. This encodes CASSFTTGPYGYTF.

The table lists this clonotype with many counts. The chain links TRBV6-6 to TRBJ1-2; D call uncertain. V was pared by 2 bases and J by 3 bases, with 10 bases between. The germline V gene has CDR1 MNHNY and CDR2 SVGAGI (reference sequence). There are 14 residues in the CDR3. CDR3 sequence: CASSYPGSYYGYTF. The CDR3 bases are TGTGCCAGCAGTTACCCAGGATCCTACTATGGCTACACCTTC.

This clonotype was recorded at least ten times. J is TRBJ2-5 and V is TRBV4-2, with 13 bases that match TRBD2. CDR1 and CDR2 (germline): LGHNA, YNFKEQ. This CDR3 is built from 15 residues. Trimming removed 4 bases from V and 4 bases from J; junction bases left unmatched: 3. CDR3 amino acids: CASSRRLAGGETQYF. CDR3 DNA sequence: TGTGCCAGCAGCCGCCGACTAGCGGGAGGAGAGACCCAGTACTTC.

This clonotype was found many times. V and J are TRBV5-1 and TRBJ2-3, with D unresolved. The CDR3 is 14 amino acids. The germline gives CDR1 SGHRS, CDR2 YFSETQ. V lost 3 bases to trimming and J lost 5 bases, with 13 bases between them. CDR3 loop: CASSSLSSEDTQYF. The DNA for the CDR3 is TGCGCCAGCAGCTCCCTCAGCTCCGAAGATACGCAGTATTTT.

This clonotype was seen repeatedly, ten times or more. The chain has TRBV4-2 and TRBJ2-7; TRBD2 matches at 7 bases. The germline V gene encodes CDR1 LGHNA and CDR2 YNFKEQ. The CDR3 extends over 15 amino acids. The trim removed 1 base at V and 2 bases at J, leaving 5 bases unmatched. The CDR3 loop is CASSQVLAETYEQYF. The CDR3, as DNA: TGTGCCAGCAGCCAAGTCCTAGCGGAAACCTACGAGCAGTACTTC.

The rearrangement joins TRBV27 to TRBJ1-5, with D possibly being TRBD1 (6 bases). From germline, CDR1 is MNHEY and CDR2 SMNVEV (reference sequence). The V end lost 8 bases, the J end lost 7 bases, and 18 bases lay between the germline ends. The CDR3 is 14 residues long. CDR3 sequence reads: CASRDSGAGQPQHF. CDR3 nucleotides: TGTGCCAGCCGCGATTCAGGGGCTGGACAGCCCCAGCATTTT.

CDR3 sequence: CASGTRTGYETQYF. DNA for the CDR3: TGTGCTAGTGGTACCCGGACAGGGTACGAGACCCAGTACTTC. V gene TRBV12-5 combines with J gene TRBJ2-5; TRBD1 matches 8 bases. Germline lookup yields CDR1 LGHNT and CDR2 FRNRAP. J lost 5 bases, V lost 5 bases, and 7 bases had no gene match. This CDR3 has 14 residues.